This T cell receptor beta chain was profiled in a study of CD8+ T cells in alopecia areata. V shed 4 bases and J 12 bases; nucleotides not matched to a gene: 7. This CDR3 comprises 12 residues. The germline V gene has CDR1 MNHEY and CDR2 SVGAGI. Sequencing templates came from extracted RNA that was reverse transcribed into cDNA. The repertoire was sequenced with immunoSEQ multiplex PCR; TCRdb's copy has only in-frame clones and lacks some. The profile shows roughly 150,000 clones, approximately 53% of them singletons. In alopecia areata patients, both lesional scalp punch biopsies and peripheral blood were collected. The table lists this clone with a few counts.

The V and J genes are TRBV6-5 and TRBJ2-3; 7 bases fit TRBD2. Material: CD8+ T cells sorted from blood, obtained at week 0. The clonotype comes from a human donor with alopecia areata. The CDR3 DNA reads TGTGCCAGCAGTTCCTCGGGAGGTAGTCAGTATTTT. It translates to CASSSSGGSQYF.